A single TCR beta chain is shown here with its context. The antigen is undetermined. The CDR3 has 14 amino acids. The V gene lost 6 bases and the J gene lost 4 bases, with 13 bases spanning the gap. Germline V CDR1 and CDR2: MNHNS, SASEGT. These data belong to a study of OX40 agonist ivuxolimab in advanced cancers. Study-wide background: Among those enrolled, mean age was about 63 years (range about 23 to 90) and about 81% were male.

Overall study findings and caveats: Compared with CD4+, CD8+ T cells on average had more expanded clones. Certain nonresponding patients likewise had low normalized T-cell clonal expansion.

Patients were excluded for autoimmune disease history or systemic immunosuppression. Clones were read by immunoSEQ multiplex PCR, and TCRdb kept only the in-frame ones, dropping some. The sample has around 66,000 clones, around 81% seen once. This rearrangement joins TRBV6-1 to TRBJ1-5; weak D call: TRBD1 (6 bases). This TCR came from an adult with an advanced solid tumor such as melanoma, head and neck, liver or kidney cancer. Sequences were derived from CD4+ or CD8+ T cells sorted from blood, sampled in a trial of the OX40 agonist ivuxolimab. For the CDR3, the DNA is TGTGCCAGCAGCAAGACAGGAGGGAATCAGCCCCAGCATTTT. Translating gives CASSKTGGNQPQHF.